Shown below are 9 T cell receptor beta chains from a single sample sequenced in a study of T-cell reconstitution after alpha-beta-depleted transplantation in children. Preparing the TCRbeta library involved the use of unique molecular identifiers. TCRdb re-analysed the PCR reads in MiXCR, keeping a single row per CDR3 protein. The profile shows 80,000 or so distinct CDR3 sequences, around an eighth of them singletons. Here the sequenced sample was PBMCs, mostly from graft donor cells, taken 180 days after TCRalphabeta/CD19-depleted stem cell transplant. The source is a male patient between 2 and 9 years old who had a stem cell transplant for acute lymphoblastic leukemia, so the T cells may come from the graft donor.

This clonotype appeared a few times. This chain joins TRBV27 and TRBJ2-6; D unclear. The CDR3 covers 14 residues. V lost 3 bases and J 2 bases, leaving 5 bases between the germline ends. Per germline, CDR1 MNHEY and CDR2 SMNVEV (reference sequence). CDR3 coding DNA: TGTGCCAGCAGTTTGGGCACTGGGGCCAACGTCCTGACTTTC. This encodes CASSLGTGANVLTF.

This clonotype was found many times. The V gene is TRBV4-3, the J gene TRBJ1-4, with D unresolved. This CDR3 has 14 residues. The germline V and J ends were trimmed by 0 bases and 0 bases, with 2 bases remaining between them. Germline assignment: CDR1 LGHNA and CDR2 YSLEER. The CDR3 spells CASSQDATNEKLFF. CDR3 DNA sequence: TGCGCCAGCAGCCAAGATGCAACTAATGAAAAACTGTTTTTT.

The CDR3 DNA is TGTGCCAGCAGCTTAGTTGTGGGGCTGGGGGAGACCCAGTACTTC. It yields the protein CASSLVVGLGETQYF. The rearrangement uses TRBV7-2 and TRBJ2-5; D may be TRBD1 (5 bases). Between the trimmed V and J ends, which lost 1 base and 5 bases, there was a span of 14 bases. Germline CDR1 SGHTA, CDR2 FQGNSA. The CDR3 contains 15 residues.

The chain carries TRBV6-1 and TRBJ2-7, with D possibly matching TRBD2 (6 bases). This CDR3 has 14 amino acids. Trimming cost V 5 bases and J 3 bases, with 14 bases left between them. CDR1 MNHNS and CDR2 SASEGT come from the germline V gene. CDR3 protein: CASSPGGILYEQYF. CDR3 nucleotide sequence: TGTGCCAGCAGTCCCGGGGGTATCCTCTACGAGCAGTACTTC.

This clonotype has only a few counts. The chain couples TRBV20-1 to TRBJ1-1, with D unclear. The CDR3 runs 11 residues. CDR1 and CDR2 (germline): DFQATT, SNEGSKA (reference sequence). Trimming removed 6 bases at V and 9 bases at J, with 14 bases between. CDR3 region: CSARPGHQAFF. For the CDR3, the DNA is TGCAGTGCCCGGCCCGGCCACCAAGCTTTCTTT.

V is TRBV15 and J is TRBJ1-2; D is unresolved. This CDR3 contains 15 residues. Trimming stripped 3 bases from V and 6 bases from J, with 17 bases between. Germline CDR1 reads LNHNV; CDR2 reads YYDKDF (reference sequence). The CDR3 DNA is TGTGCCACCAGCAGTTCTTATCTCCTCGGCCATGGCTACACCTTC. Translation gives CATSSSYLLGHGYTF.

For the CDR3, the DNA is TGCGCCAGCAGCTCACCCCGGGTAGTGAGTCAAGAGACCCAGTACTTC. Translation: CASSSPRVVSQETQYF. The chain carries TRBV5-1 and TRBJ2-5; no clear D. The germline V gene encodes CDR1 SGHRS and CDR2 YFSETQ. The CDR3 runs 16 residues. V lost 3 bases to trimming and J lost 2 bases, with 17 bases between them.

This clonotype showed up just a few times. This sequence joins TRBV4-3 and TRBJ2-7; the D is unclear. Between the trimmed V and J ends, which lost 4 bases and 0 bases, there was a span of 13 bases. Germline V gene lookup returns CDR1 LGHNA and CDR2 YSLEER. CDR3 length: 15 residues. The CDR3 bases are TGCGCCAGCAGCCCTGCCCCGTTGAGCTCCTACGAGCAGTACTTC. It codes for CASSPAPLSSYEQYF.

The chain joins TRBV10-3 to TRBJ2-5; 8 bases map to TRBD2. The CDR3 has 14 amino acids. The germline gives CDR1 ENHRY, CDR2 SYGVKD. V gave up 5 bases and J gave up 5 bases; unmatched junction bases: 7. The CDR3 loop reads CAISSGGLRETQYF. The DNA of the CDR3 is TGTGCCATCAGTAGCGGGGGCCTCCGGGAGACCCAGTACTTC.